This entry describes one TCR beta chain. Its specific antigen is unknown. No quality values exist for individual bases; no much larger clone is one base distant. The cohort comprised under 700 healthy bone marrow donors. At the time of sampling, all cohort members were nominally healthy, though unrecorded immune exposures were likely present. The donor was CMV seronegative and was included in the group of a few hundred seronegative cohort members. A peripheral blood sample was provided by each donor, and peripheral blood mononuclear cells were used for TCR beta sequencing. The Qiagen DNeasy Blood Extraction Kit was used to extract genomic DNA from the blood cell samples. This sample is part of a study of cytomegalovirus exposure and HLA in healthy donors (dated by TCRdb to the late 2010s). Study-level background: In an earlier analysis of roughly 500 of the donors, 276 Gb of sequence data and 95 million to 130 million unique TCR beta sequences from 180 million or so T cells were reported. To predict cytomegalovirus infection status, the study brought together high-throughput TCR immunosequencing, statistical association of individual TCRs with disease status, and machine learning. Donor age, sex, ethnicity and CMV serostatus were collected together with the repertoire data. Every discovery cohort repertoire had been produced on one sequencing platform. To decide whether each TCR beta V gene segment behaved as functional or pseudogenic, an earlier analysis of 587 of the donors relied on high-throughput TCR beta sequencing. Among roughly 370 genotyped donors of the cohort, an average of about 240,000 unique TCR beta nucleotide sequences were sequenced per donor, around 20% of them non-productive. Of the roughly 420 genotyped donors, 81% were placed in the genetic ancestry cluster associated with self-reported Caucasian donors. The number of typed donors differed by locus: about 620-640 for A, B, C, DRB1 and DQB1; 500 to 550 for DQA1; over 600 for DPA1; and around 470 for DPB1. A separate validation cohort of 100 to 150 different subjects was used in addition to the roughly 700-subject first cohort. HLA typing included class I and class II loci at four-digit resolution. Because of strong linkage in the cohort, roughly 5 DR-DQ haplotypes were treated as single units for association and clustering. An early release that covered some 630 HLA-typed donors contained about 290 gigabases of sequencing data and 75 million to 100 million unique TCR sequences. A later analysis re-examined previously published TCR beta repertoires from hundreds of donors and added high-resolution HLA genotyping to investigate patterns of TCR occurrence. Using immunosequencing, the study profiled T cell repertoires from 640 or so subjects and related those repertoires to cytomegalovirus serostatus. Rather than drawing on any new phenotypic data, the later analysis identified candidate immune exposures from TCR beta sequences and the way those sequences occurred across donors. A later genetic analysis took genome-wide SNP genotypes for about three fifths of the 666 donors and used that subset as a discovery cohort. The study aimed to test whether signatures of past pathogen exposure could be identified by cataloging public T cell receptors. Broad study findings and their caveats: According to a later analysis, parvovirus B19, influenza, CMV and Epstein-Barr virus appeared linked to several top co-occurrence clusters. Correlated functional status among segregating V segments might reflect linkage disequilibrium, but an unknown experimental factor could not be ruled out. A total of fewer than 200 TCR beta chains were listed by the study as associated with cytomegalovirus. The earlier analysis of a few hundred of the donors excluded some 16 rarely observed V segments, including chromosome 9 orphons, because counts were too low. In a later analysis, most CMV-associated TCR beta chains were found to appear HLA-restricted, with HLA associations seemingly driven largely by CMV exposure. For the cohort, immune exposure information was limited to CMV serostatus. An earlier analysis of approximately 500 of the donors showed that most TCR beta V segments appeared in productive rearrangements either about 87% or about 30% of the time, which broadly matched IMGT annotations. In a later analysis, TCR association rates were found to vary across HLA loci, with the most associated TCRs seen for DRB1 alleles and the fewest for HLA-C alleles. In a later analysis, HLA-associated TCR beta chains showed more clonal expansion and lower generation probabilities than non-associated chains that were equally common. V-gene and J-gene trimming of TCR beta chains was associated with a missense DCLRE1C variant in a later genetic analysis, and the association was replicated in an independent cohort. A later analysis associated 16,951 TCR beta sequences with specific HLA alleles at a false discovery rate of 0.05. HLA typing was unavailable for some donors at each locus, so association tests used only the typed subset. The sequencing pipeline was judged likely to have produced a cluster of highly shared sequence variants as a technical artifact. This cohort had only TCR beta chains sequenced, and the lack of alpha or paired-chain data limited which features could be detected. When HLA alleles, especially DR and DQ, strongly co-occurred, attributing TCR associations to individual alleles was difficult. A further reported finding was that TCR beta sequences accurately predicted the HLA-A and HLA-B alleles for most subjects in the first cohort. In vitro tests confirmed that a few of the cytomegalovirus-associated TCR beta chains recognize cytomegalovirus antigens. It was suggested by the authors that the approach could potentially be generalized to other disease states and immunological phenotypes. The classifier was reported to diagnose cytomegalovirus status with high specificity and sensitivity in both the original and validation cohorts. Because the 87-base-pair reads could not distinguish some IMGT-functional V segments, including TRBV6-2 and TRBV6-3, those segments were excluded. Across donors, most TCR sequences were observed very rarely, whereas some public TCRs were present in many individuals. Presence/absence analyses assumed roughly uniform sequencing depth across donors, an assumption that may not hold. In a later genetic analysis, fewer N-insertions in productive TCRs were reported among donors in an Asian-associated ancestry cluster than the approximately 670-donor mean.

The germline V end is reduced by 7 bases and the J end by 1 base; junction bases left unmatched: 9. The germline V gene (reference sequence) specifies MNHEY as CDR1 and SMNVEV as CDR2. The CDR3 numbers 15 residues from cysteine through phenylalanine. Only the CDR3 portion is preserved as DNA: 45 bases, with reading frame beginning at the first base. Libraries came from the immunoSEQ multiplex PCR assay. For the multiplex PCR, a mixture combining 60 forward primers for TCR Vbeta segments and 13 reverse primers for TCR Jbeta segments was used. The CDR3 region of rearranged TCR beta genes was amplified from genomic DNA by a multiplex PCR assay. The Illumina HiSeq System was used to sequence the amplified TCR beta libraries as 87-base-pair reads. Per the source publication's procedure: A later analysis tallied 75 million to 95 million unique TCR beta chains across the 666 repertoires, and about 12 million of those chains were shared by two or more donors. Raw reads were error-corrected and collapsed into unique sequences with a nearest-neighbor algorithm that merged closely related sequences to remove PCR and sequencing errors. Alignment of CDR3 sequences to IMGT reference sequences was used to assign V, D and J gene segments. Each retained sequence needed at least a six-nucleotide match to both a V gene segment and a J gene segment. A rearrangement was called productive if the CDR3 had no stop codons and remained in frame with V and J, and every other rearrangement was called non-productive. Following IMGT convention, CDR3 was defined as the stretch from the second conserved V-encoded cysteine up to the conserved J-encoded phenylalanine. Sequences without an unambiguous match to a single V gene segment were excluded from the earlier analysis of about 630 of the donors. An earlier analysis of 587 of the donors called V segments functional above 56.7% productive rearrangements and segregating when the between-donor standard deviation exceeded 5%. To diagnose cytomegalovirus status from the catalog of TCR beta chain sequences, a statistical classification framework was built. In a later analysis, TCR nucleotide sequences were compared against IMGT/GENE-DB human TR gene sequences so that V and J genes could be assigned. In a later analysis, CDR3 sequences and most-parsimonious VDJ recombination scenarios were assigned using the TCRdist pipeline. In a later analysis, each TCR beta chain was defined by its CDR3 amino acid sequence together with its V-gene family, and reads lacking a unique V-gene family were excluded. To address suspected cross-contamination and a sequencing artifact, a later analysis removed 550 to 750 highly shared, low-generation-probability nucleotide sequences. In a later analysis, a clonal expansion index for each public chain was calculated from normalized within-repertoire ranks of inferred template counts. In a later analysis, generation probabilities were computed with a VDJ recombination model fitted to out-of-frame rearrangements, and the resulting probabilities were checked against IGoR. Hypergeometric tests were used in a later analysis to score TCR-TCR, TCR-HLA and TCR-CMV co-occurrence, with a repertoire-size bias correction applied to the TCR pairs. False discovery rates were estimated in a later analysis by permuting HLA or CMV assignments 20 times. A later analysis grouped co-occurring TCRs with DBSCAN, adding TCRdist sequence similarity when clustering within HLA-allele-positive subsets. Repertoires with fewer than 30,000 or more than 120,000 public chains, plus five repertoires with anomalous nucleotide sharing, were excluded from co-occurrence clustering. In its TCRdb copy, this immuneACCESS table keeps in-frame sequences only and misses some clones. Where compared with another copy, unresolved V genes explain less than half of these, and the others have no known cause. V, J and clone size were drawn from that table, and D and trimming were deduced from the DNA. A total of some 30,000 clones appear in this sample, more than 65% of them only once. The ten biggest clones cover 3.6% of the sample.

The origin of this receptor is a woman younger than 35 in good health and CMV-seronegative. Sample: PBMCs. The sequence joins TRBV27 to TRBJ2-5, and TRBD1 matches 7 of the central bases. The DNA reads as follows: TGTGCCAGCACCCAAGTGGGACAGCCCCAAGAGACCCAGTACTTC. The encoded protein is CASTQVGQPQETQYF.